This T cell receptor beta chain was identified during a study of OX40 agonist ivuxolimab in advanced cancers. About the study: In this trial design, patients received ivuxolimab intravenously at 0.01 to 10 mg/kg every 2 weeks. Of the participants, approximately 44% had some prior anti-PD-1, anti-PD-L1 or anti-CTLA-4 therapy, which was allowed.

As for this clone: What it recognizes is unknown.

The repertoire was sequenced with immunoSEQ multiplex PCR; TCRdb's copy has only in-frame clones and lacks some. Of approximately 70,000 clones listed, over 75% are singletons. General study findings and limits: Dose levels from 0.1 to 3.0 mg/kg saw CD4+ and CD8+ blood T cells expand clonally by week 6.

The specimen comprised CD4+ or CD8+ T cells sorted from blood, sampled in a trial of the OX40 agonist ivuxolimab. This receptor was taken from an adult with an advanced solid tumor such as melanoma, head and neck, liver or kidney cancer.

CDR3 in DNA: TGTGCCAGCTCCCTCCAGGGACAGGCCTACAATGAGCAGTTCTTC. This translates into CASSLQGQAYNEQFF. The rearrangement links TRBV18 to TRBJ2-1; 8 bases align to TRBD1. This CDR3 comprises 15 residues. Per the germline V gene, CDR1 is KGHSH and CDR2 is LQKENI. V trimming: 6 bases; J trimming: 2 bases; junction bases outside the gene matches: 6.